This is a list of T cell receptor beta chains from one sample in a study of T cell responses to AZD1222 COVID-19 vaccine. TCRdb keeps only in-frame clones here, not all; method: immunoSEQ multiplex PCR. The sample contains approximately 120,000 clones, roughly 87% of which appear only once. Material: peripheral blood, obtained 28 days after the second AZD1222 dose. Receptors were obtained from an adult who received the AZD1222 COVID-19 vaccine. The CDR3 runs from the conserved cysteine through the conserved F or W. Fields, in order: D gene, clone size, J gene, V gene, CDR3 DNA, CDR3 protein. A D gene is named only where the DNA matches it firmly. The size entry is marked missing in some rows and otherwise reads once, few, many or a size class.

D: .; size: .; J: TRBJ1-6; V: TRBV19; DNA: TGTGCCAGTAGTGAAGCTAATAATTCACCCCTCCACTTT; CDR3: CASSEANNSPLHF
D: .; size: .; J: TRBJ1-6; V: TRBV2; DNA: TGTGCCAGCAGTGACAGGGCGACCTATAATTCACCCCTCCACTTT; CDR3: CASSDRATYNSPLHF
D: TRBD2; size: .; J: TRBJ2-7; V: TRBV6-1; DNA: TGTGCCAGCAGTGTTTCCCAGGGGTTAGCGGGAGCGGACGAGCAGTACTTC; CDR3: CASSVSQGLAGADEQYF
D: .; size: .; J: TRBJ2-2; V: TRBV4-1; DNA: TGCGCCAGCAGCCATTTTAGCTTCACCGGGGAGCTGTTTTTT; CDR3: CASSHFSFTGELFF
D: .; size: .; J: TRBJ2-2; V: TRBV2; DNA: TGTGCCAGCAGACCCCTAGAATTTAACACCGGGGAGCTGTTTTTT; CDR3: CASRPLEFNTGELFF
D: .; size: .; J: TRBJ1-2; V: TRBV18; DNA: TGTGCCAGCTCACGCTCCGGGGACAACTATGGCTACACCTTC; CDR3: CASSRSGDNYGYTF
D: TRBD2; size: once; J: TRBJ2-1; V: TRBV5-4; DNA: TGTGCCAGCAGCTTGGGGACTAGCGAGCAGTTCTTC; CDR3: CASSLGTSEQFF
D: .; size: .; J: TRBJ1-6; V: TRBV30; DNA: TGTGCCTGGAGTGCCCCAGGCGCACCCCTCCACTTT; CDR3: CAWSAPGAPLHF
D: .; size: .; J: TRBJ1-3; V: TRBV6-5; DNA: TGTGCCAGCGGGGAGGGCTTCTCTGGAAACACCATATATTTT; CDR3: CASGEGFSGNTIYF
D: TRBD1; size: medium-sized; J: TRBJ1-5; V: TRBV2; DNA: TGTGCCAGCACCGAAGAGGGGACAGGGGGTCAGCCCCAGCATTTT; CDR3: CASTEEGTGGQPQHF
D: TRBD2; size: .; J: TRBJ2-1; V: TRBV5-1; DNA: TGCGCCAGCCGACAATCTGAGGTAGCGGGAGTTATGAAGGATGAGCAGTTCTTC; CDR3: CASRQSEVAGVMKDEQFF
D: .; size: .; J: TRBJ1-5; V: TRBV24-1; DNA: TGTGCCACCAGGGTAACAGGGAAGAAAGGCAATCAGCCCCAGCATTTT; CDR3: CATRVTGKKGNQPQHF
D: TRBD2; size: .; J: TRBJ2-3; V: TRBV3-1/TRBV3-2; DNA: TGTGCCAGCAGCCGAGATTCGGCGGGGGGATACACAGATACGCAGTATTTT; CDR3: CASSRDSAGGYTDTQYF
D: TRBD2; size: .; J: TRBJ2-1; V: TRBV9; DNA: TGTGCCAGCAGCGTAGCCAGCGGGAGGGCCGGGTACAATGAGCAGTTCTTC; CDR3: CASSVASGRAGYNEQFF
D: .; size: .; J: TRBJ2-5; V: TRBV16; DNA: TGTGCCAGCAGCCAATTTATAAGCCCCCAGAGCCAGTACTTC; CDR3: CASSQFISPQSQYF
D: TRBD2; size: .; J: TRBJ2-2; V: TRBV5-1; DNA: TGCGCCAGCACGGCGGGAGGGCCTGACACCGGGGAGCTGTTTTTT; CDR3: CASTAGGPDTGELFF
D: TRBD1; size: once; J: TRBJ2-5; V: TRBV6-5; DNA: TGTGCCAGCAGTTACTCGGGACAGGGGGTAGGGGAGACCCAGTACTTC; CDR3: CASSYSGQGVGETQYF
D: .; size: .; J: TRBJ1-1; V: TRBV27; DNA: TGTGCCAGCAGGGGGAGGAATGAAGCTTTCTTT; CDR3: CASRGRNEAFF
D: .; size: .; J: TRBJ2-2; V: TRBV18; DNA: TGTGCCAGCTCACCGCGACTGTCGGGCACCGGGGAGCTGTTTTTT; CDR3: CASSPRLSGTGELFF
D: .; size: .; J: TRBJ1-3; V: TRBV7-6; DNA: TGTGCCAGCAGCTTAAGTGGGTTACCCAGAACTGGAAACACCATATATTTT; CDR3: CASSLSGLPRTGNTIYF
D: .; size: .; J: TRBJ1-2; V: TRBV6-2/TRBV6-3; DNA: TGTGCCAGCAGTTATGGACGGACACGGGGCTACACCTTC; CDR3: CASSYGRTRGYTF
D: TRBD1; size: .; J: TRBJ1-6; V: TRBV4-2; DNA: TGTGCCAGCAGCCAAACGGACAGGGGATTTTCACCCCTCCACTTT; CDR3: CASSQTDRGFSPLHF
D: .; size: .; J: TRBJ2-3; V: TRBV18; DNA: TGTGCCAGCTCACCACTAGCGGATACGCAGTATTTT; CDR3: CASSPLADTQYF
D: .; size: .; J: TRBJ2-7; V: TRBV14; DNA: TGTGCCAGCAGCGTTGCAAGCGGGACAGGTGCCTCCTACGAGCAGTACTTC; CDR3: CASSVASGTGASYEQYF
D: TRBD1; size: .; J: TRBJ1-3; V: TRBV7-9; DNA: TGTGCCAGCAGCTTAGGACAGGGAACCATATATTTT; CDR3: CASSLGQGTIYF
D: .; size: .; J: TRBJ1-1; V: TRBV6-6; DNA: TGTGCCAGCATCGTCGGAGTGAACACTGAAGCTTTCTTT; CDR3: CASIVGVNTEAFF
D: .; size: .; J: TRBJ2-1; V: TRBV6-1; DNA: TGTGCCAGCAGTGACCCGAGGGGCGGGTCCAATGAGCAGTTCTTC; CDR3: CASSDPRGGSNEQFF
D: TRBD2; size: .; J: TRBJ2-3; V: TRBV5-1; DNA: TGCGCCAGCAGCGTCGGGACGGGAGGGGCGGATACGCAGTATTTT; CDR3: CASSVGTGGADTQYF
D: .; size: .; J: TRBJ1-3; V: TRBV2; DNA: TGTGCCAGCAGTCTAACACGGATCTCTGGAAACACCATATATTTT; CDR3: CASSLTRISGNTIYF
D: TRBD1; size: .; J: TRBJ2-5; V: TRBV6-5; DNA: TGTGCCAGCAGCTCCGGGACAGTCCAACAAGAGACCCAGTACTTC; CDR3: CASSSGTVQQETQYF
D: TRBD2; size: .; J: TRBJ2-1; V: TRBV11-2; DNA: TGTGCCAGCAGCTTCGGGACTAGTATGAATGAGCAGTTCTTC; CDR3: CASSFGTSMNEQFF
D: TRBD1; size: once; J: TRBJ1-1; V: TRBV10-3; DNA: TGTGCCATCAGTACCGGGACAGGGGAGTCGGCTGAAGCTTTCTTT; CDR3: CAISTGTGESAEAFF
D: .; size: .; J: TRBJ2-6; V: TRBV7-7; DNA: TGTGCCAGCAGCCTAGGACGGCCTACGGGGGCCAACGTCCTGACTTTC; CDR3: CASSLGRPTGANVLTF
D: .; size: .; J: TRBJ1-2; V: TRBV2; DNA: TGTGCCAGCAGTGAGGGTCGTGGTGGCTACACCTTC; CDR3: CASSEGRGGYTF
D: .; size: .; J: TRBJ1-1; V: TRBV2; DNA: TGTGCCAGTACTTACGCGGTAAGAGCTTTCTTT; CDR3: CASTYAVRAFF
D: TRBD2; size: .; J: TRBJ2-5; V: TRBV4-1; DNA: TGCGCCAGCAGCGACCTAGCGGGAGTCGGGACCCAGTACTTC; CDR3: CASSDLAGVGTQYF
D: .; size: .; J: TRBJ1-2; V: TRBV6-1; DNA: TGTGCCAGCAGTGAATTCTTCGGGGTCTCTGGCTACACCTTC; CDR3: CASSEFFGVSGYTF
D: .; size: .; J: TRBJ1-5; V: TRBV2; DNA: TGTGCCAGCAGTGAAGGCCACAATCAGCCCCAGCATTTT; CDR3: CASSEGHNQPQHF
D: .; size: .; J: TRBJ1-1; V: TRBV11-2; DNA: TGTGCCAGCAGCTTAGCATCGCGGGGGAACACTGAAGCTTTCTTT; CDR3: CASSLASRGNTEAFF
D: .; size: .; J: TRBJ1-4; V: TRBV18; DNA: TGTGCCAGCTCCCGCGCCGCAACTAATGAAAAACTGTTTTTT; CDR3: CASSRAATNEKLFF
D: .; size: .; J: TRBJ2-5; V: TRBV5-4; DNA: TGTGCCAGCAGCCAACAGGTACAAGAGACCCAGTACTTC; CDR3: CASSQQVQETQYF
D: .; size: .; J: TRBJ1-1; V: TRBV6-6; DNA: TGTGCCAGCAGTTTAATCAGGGAGACTGAAGCTTTCTTT; CDR3: CASSLIRETEAFF
D: .; size: .; J: TRBJ1-6; V: TRBV6-6; DNA: TGTGCCAGCAGTTCATCCCCGGGCTCCTATAATTCACCCCTCCACTTT; CDR3: CASSSSPGSYNSPLHF
D: TRBD1; size: .; J: TRBJ2-5; V: TRBV30; DNA: TGTGCCTGGAGTCAAAACAGGGGACGGGAGACCCAGTACTTC; CDR3: CAWSQNRGRETQYF
D: .; size: .; J: TRBJ1-2; V: TRBV11-2; DNA: TGTGCCAGCAGCCGAGGCCGTGGGGACTATGGCTACACCTTC; CDR3: CASSRGRGDYGYTF
D: .; size: .; J: TRBJ1-2; V: TRBV27; DNA: TGTGCCAGCAGTTTAGGCCCGGGGAGAGAGCCTTATGGCTACACCTTC; CDR3: CASSLGPGREPYGYTF
D: .; size: .; J: TRBJ1-4; V: TRBV19; DNA: TGTGCCAGCCGACAGCCTAATGAAAAACTGTTTTTT; CDR3: CASRQPNEKLFF
D: .; size: few; J: TRBJ1-1; V: TRBV7-9; DNA: TGTGCCAGCAGCTTATGGCAGAACACTGAAGCTTTCTTT; CDR3: CASSLWQNTEAFF